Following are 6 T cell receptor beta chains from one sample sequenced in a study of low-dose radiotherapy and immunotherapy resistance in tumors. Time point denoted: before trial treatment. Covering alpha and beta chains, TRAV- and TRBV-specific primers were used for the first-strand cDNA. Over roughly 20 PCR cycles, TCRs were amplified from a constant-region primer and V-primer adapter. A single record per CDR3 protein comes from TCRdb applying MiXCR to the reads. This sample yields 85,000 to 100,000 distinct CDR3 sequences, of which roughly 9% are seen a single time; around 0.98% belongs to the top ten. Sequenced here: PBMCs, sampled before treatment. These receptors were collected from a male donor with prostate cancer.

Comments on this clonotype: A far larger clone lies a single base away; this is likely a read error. The CDR3 loop reads CASSFGVSEQYF. The CDR3 DNA reads TGTGCCAGCAGTTTCGGCGTTAGTGAGCAGTACTTC. The gene calls are TRBV28 and TRBJ2-7; D not certain. V lost 3 bases to trimming and J lost 7 bases, with 10 bases between them. This CDR3 has 12 amino acids. The germline V gene has CDR1 MDHEN and CDR2 SYDVKM.

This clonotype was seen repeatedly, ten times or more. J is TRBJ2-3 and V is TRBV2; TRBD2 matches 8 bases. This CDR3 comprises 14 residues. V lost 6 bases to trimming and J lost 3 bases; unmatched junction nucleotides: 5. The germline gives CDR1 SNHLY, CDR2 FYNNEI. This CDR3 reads CASSALAATDTQYF. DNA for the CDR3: TGTGCCAGCAGCGCACTAGCGGCGACAGATACGCAGTATTTT.

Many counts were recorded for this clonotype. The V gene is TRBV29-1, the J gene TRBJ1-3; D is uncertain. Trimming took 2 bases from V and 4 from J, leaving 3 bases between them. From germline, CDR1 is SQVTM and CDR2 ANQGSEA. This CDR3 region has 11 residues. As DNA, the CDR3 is TGCAGCGTTGAACACGGAAACACCATATATTTT. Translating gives CSVEHGNTIYF.

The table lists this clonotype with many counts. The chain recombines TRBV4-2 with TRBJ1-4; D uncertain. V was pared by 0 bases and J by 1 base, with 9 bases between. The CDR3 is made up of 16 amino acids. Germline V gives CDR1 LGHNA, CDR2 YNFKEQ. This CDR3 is CASSQDRSETNEKLFF. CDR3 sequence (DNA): TGTGCCAGCAGCCAAGATCGTTCCGAAACTAATGAAAAACTGTTTTTT.

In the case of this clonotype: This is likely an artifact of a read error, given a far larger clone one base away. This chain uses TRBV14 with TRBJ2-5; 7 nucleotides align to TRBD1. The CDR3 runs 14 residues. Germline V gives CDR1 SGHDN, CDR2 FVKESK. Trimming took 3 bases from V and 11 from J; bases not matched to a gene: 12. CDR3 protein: CASSQGTVDNEQYF. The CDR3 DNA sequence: TGTGCCAGCAGCCAGGGGACAGTGGACAATGAGCAGTACTTC.

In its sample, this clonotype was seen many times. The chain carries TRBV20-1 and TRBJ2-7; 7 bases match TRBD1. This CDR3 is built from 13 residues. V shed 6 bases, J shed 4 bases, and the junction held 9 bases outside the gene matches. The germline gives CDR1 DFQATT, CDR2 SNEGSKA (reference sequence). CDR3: CSAPGTAFYEQYF. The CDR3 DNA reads TGCAGTGCGCCCGGGACAGCGTTTTACGAGCAGTACTTC.